The clone carrying this T cell receptor (beta chain) was detected a few times. Its antigen is currently unknown. The PCR made use of 60 Vbeta and 13 Jbeta primers. This table comes from immunoSEQ multiplex PCR, and its TCRdb copy is limited to in-frame clones, with some not included. The sample has about 140,000 clones; 60% to 85% are singletons. This entry is derived from a study of cytomegalovirus exposure and HLA in healthy donors. Study outcomes and limitations: The authors later linked a missense DCLRE1C variant to TCR beta V- and J-gene trimming.

V was trimmed by 1 base and J by 5 bases, leaving 9 bases between them. Germline V gives CDR1 SGHRS, CDR2 YFSETQ. CDR3 length equals 13 residues. The TCR comes from a man aged 18 to 29 in good health and CMV-seronegative. This rearrangement joins TRBV5-1 to TRBJ1-1; weak D call: TRBD1 (5 bases). The material sequenced was PBMCs. As DNA, the CDR3 is TGCGCCAGCAGCTTGTCGGGGGGGACTGAAGCTTTCTTT. Its protein product is CASSLSGGTEAFF.